This T cell receptor (beta chain) was identified in a study of control samples from healthy donors and cancer patients. Clones were sequenced by immunoSEQ multiplex PCR, and TCRdb holds only the in-frame ones, with some missing. The sample has around 150,000 clones, approximately 90% seen once; the top ten hold more than 10%. The length of the CDR3 is 15 residues. CDR1 is MNHEY and CDR2 is SVGAGI in the germline V gene. Trimming took 7 bases from V and 2 from J, leaving 14 bases between them. The source material was blood. The sequence was collected from a man aged 25-45 years in good health. This rearrangement joins TRBV6-5 to TRBJ1-4, with D maybe TRBD1 (5 bases). The CDR3 nucleotides are TGTGCCAGCAACTCTCTCGGGGGGACTAATGAAAAACTGTTTTTT. Translating it yields CASNSLGGTNEKLFF.